Below, 32 T cell receptor beta chains from the same sample are listed, as sequenced in a study of control samples from healthy donors and cancer patients. The repertoire was sequenced with immunoSEQ multiplex PCR; TCRdb's copy has only in-frame clones and lacks some. The sample contains roughly 170,000 clones, 75% to 95% of which appear only once. The sequenced sample consisted of blood. Source of these receptors: a middle-aged woman in good health.

This clone was seen once. The chain uses TRBV18 and TRBJ1-2; 12 nucleotides align to TRBD1. In germline, CDR1 is KGHSH, CDR2 LQKENI. CDR3 length: 15 residues. J gave up 2 bases and V 3 bases, and 1 base lay outside the gene matches. CDR3 sequence (DNA): TGTGCCAGCTCACCCGGGACAGGGGGCAACTATGGCTACACCTTC. Amino acids: CASSPGTGGNYGYTF.

This chain uses TRBV27 with TRBJ2-2; D not resolved. The ends were cut back, 5 bases at V and 1 base at J, with 11 bases in the middle. CDR3 size: 15 residues. CDR1 is MNHEY, CDR2 SMNVEV, per germline (reference sequence). In nucleotides, the CDR3 is TGTGCCAGCAGTACGGTTGGATGGAACACCGGGGAGCTGTTTTTT. It translates to CASSTVGWNTGELFF.

The chain carries TRBV19 and TRBJ1-1; 7 bases are a match to TRBD1. Germline loops: CDR1 LNHDA, CDR2 SQIVND (reference sequence). This CDR3 comprises 15 residues. Trimming took 7 bases from V and 1 from J; bases not matched to a gene: 9. In nucleotides, the CDR3 is TGTGCCAGTAACCTCGGACAGGCCAAGAACACTGAAGCTTTCTTT. Translated, it gives CASNLGQAKNTEAFF.

This clone has only a few counts. The V gene is TRBV5-1, the J gene TRBJ1-1; D uncertain. The CDR3 is 13 amino acids. Deletions cut 0 bases from V and 0 bases from J, with 3 bases between. Germline CDR1 SGHRS, CDR2 YFSETQ. The CDR3, as DNA: TGCGCCAGCAGCTTGGAACTGAACACTGAAGCTTTCTTT. It translates to CASSLELNTEAFF.

This chain links TRBV30 with TRBJ1-6; D possibly corresponds to TRBD1 (6 bases). Between the trimmed V and J ends, which lost 1 base and 6 bases, there was a span of 7 bases. This CDR3 has 13 amino acids. From germline, CDR1 is GTSNPN and CDR2 SVGIG (reference sequence). DNA of the CDR3: TGTGCCTGGAGTGAGACAGGTAATTCACCCCTCCACTTT. It encodes CAWSETGNSPLHF.

DNA of the CDR3: TGCGCCAGCAGCCAAGATGGGGGTAATTCACCCCTCCACTTT. Translation: CASSQDGGNSPLHF. The chain combines TRBV4-1 with TRBJ1-6; TRBD1 is a possible D gene (5 bases). Germline CDR1 reads MGHRA; CDR2 reads YSYEKL. Trimming removed 0 bases from V and 6 bases from J, with 6 bases in between. The CDR3 is 14 amino acids.

The gene calls are TRBV6-5 and TRBJ1-1; D gene unclear. V was clipped by 6 bases and J by 2 bases, with 10 bases between them. CDR1 is MNHEY and CDR2 is SVGAGI in the germline V gene. The CDR3 sequence is 13 residues long. The DNA of the CDR3 is TGTGCCAGCAGGCGCATTACTAACACTGAAGCTTTCTTT. It specifies CASRRITNTEAFF.

The V call is TRBV5-1, the J call TRBJ2-7; 10 nucleotides agree with TRBD1. CDR1 is SGHRS and CDR2 is YFSETQ in the germline V gene. This CDR3 has 14 residues. J lost 7 bases, V lost 4 bases, and 8 bases had no gene match. Here the CDR3 reads CASSTRQGAREQYF. The CDR3 DNA is TGCGCCAGCAGCACAAGACAGGGGGCGAGGGAGCAGTACTTC.

V gene TRBV6-2 or TRBV6-3 combines with J gene TRBJ2-5, with D tentatively TRBD2 (6 bases). Per the germline V gene, CDR1 is MNHEY and CDR2 is SVGEGT. V gave up 2 bases and J gave up 5 bases, with 15 bases separating them. The CDR3 extends over 15 amino acids. DNA for the CDR3: TGTGCCAGCAGTTACCCCGGGCTGGGGAGGGAGACCCAGTACTTC. As protein: CASSYPGLGRETQYF.

This sequence joins TRBV19 and TRBJ1-4, with D unresolved. The germline CDR1 and CDR2 sequences are LNHDA and SQIVND (reference sequence). The CDR3 runs 14 residues. V shed 6 bases and J shed 5 bases, with 13 bases lying between them. The CDR3 is CASRRKKWNEKLFF. CDR3 DNA sequence: TGTGCCAGTAGACGAAAGAAATGGAATGAAAAACTGTTTTTT.

The chain uses TRBV3-1 (or the pseudogene TRBV3-2) and TRBJ1-4; no clear D. V dropped 0 bases and J dropped 6 bases, with 5 bases sitting between them. From germline, CDR1 is LGHDT and CDR2 YNNKEL (reference sequence). This CDR3 has 13 residues. The CDR3 here is CASSQDGDEKLFF. The CDR3 DNA is TGTGCCAGCAGCCAAGACGGGGATGAAAAACTGTTTTTT.

This chain's CDR3 is CASSYMGNTGELFF. The CDR3 DNA is TGTGCCAGCAGTTATATGGGGAACACCGGGGAGCTGTTTTTT. This chain joins TRBV6-5 and TRBJ2-2, with unresolved D. V dropped 3 bases and J dropped 1 base, with 6 bases sitting between them. Germline assignment: CDR1 MNHEY and CDR2 SVGAGI. This CDR3 has 14 residues.

This chain links TRBV5-1 with TRBJ1-5; 9 nucleotides line up with TRBD1. Germline CDR1 is SGHRS and CDR2 is YFSETQ. The CDR3 loop spans 16 amino acids. With V trimmed by 4 bases and J by 5 bases, 10 bases remained unmatched. The CDR3 DNA is TGCGCCAGCAGCCCAGGACGAACAGGGGGCGATCAGCCCCAGCATTTT. Translating gives CASSPGRTGGDQPQHF.

The V gene is TRBV6-5, the J gene TRBJ2-2; tentative D call: TRBD1 (6 bases). The CDR3 totals 15 residues. CDR1 and CDR2 (germline): MNHEY, SVGAGI. Deletions cut 5 bases from V and 2 bases from J, with 12 bases between. The CDR3 region is CASSPQGTNTGELFF. The CDR3 DNA reads as TGTGCCAGCAGTCCTCAAGGGACAAACACCGGGGAGCTGTTTTTT.

The gene calls are TRBV2 and TRBJ1-1, with 9 positions matching TRBD1. J gave up 0 bases and V 4 bases, and 12 bases lay outside the gene matches. CDR3 length equals 18 residues. CDR1 and CDR2 (germline): SNHLY, FYNNEI. This CDR3 reads CASSVPFSGQGLNTEAFF. CDR3 in DNA: TGTGCCAGCAGTGTCCCCTTCTCGGGACAGGGACTGAACACTGAAGCTTTCTTT.

The J gene is TRBJ1-1, the V gene TRBV7-9, with D possibly matching TRBD1 (5 bases). V was cut by 1 base and J by 1 base, with 19 bases left in between. CDR3 size: 18 residues. Germline CDR1 and CDR2: SEHNR and FQNEAQ (reference sequence). In DNA, the CDR3 is TGTGCCAGCAGCTTAGTAGCATCGGGGCAGGGAAAGAACACTGAAGCTTTCTTT. Translated, it gives CASSLVASGQGKNTEAFF. The full variable domain, rest sourced from reference TRBV7-9 and TRBJ1-1, is DTGVSQNPRHKITKRGQNVTFRCDPISEHNRLYWYRQTLGQGPEFLTYFQNEAQLEKSRLLSDRFSAERPKGSFSTLEIQRTEQGDSAMYLCASSLVASGQGKNTEAFFGQGTRLTVV.

The chain combines TRBV28 with TRBJ1-4; weak D call: TRBD1 (5 bases). The V end was cut by 1 base, the J end by 10 bases, with 16 bases between. The CDR3 is 15 residues long. Germline loops: CDR1 MDHEN, CDR2 SYDVKM. CDR3 amino acids: CASSLSTGLQGKLFF. CDR3 nucleotide sequence: TGTGCCAGCAGTTTATCTACGGGACTTCAAGGAAAACTGTTTTTT. The full variable domain, its missing parts supplied by reference TRBV28 and TRBJ1-4, is DVKVTQSSRYLVKRTGEKVFLECVQDMDHENMFWYRQDPGLGLRLIYFSYDVKMKEKGDIPEGYSVSREKKERFSLILESASTNQTSMYLCASSLSTGLQGKLFFGSGTQLSVL.

V is TRBV4-1 and J is TRBJ2-1; 9 bases match TRBD2. Germline loops: CDR1 MGHRA, CDR2 YSYEKL. The CDR3 loop spans 15 amino acids. With 5 bases clipped from V and 8 bases from J, the junction kept 10 bases outside the gene matches. For the CDR3, the DNA is TGCGCCAGCAGCTACACGACTAGCGGTTGGGATGAGCAGTTCTTC. This codes for CASSYTTSGWDEQFF.

This clone appeared a single time. The V and J genes are TRBV7-8 and TRBJ2-5; D unclear. Germline assignment: CDR1 SGHVS and CDR2 FQNEAQ. This CDR3 spans 13 amino acids. Trimming left V 5 bases short and J 5 bases short, with 12 bases between. The CDR3: CASSHDRRETQYF. CDR3 in DNA: TGTGCCAGCAGCCACGACCGCAGGGAGACCCAGTACTTC.

The genes are TRBV20-1 and TRBJ1-2; tentatively, D is TRBD1 (5 bases). Germline values: CDR1 DFQATT, CDR2 SNEGSKA (reference sequence). The CDR3 contains 11 residues. The ends were cut back, 7 bases at V and 6 bases at J, with 12 bases in the middle. CDR3 sequence: CSVTSGHGYTF. For the CDR3, the DNA is TGCAGTGTTACGTCGGGGCATGGCTACACCTTC.

The chain uses TRBV7-9 and TRBJ1-4; the D gene is possibly TRBD1 (6 bases). The germline V gene has CDR1 SEHNR and CDR2 FQNEAQ (reference sequence). This CDR3 region has 13 residues. The V and J ends lost 2 bases and 8 bases respectively, with 9 bases between them. The DNA for the CDR3 is TGTGCCAGCAGCTTAATGGGGGCGGAAAAACTGTTTTTT. Protein: CASSLMGAEKLFF.

This chain connects TRBV9 to TRBJ2-7; 7 nucleotides line up with TRBD2. The CDR3 is 13 amino acids. Germline V lookup: CDR1 SGDLS, CDR2 YYNGEE. Trimming removed 3 bases from V and 1 base from J; junction bases left unmatched: 1. The CDR3 DNA follows: TGTGCCAGCAGCGAGGGAGGGTCCTACGAGCAGTACTTC. Protein product: CASSEGGSYEQYF. The full variable domain, its missing parts supplied by reference TRBV9 and TRBJ2-7, is DSGVTQTPKHLITATGQRVTLRCSPRSGDLSVYWYQQSLDQGLQFLIQYYNGEERAKGNILERFSAQQFPDLHSELNLSSLELGDSALYFCASSEGGSYEQYFGPGTRLTVT.

The chain employs TRBV10-1 and TRBJ1-3; D unresolved. The CDR3 totals 13 residues. Germline CDR1 reads WNHNN; CDR2 reads SYGVQD (reference sequence). V lost 9 bases, J lost 0 bases, and 9 bases lay in between. CDR3 amino acids: CARGKSSGNTIYF. The CDR3 DNA reads TGCGCCAGGGGGAAAAGCTCTGGAAACACCATATATTTT.

V gene TRBV5-4 combines with J gene TRBJ2-3, with 14 bases aligning to TRBD2. V was clipped by 6 bases and J by 0 bases; unmatched bases: 12. The CDR3 sequence is 19 residues long. Germline CDR1 is SGHNT and CDR2 is YYREEE (reference sequence). The CDR3: CASTPPGTSGGTSTDTQYF. In DNA, the CDR3 is TGTGCCAGCACCCCCCCCGGGACTAGCGGGGGTACTAGCACAGATACGCAGTATTTT. The variable domain in full, completed from reference TRBV5-4 and TRBJ2-3, reads ETGVTQSPTHLIKTRGQQVTLRCSSQSGHNTVSWYQQALGQGPQFIFQYYREEENGRGNFPPRFSGLQFPNYSSELNVNALELDDSALYLCASTPPGTSGGTSTDTQYFGPGTRLTVL.

The gene calls are TRBV3-1 (or the pseudogene TRBV3-2) and TRBJ2-1, with D tentatively TRBD2 (5 bases). Germline CDR1 and CDR2: LGHDT and YNNKEL (reference sequence). Trimming removed 2 bases at V and 5 bases at J, with 13 bases between. The CDR3 is 15 residues long. The chain's CDR3 is CASSQSIREHNEQFF. For the CDR3, the DNA is TGTGCCAGCAGCCAAAGTATCCGGGAACACAATGAGCAGTTCTTC.

This sequence joins TRBV6-6 and TRBJ1-1; 12 bases align to TRBD1. Trimming took 6 bases from V and 3 from J; bases not matched to a gene: 8. Germline V gene data show CDR1 as MNHNY and CDR2 as SVGAGI (reference sequence). The length of the CDR3 is 16 residues. CDR3 sequence: CASRLGTGGKDTEAFF. Written as DNA, the CDR3 is TGTGCCAGCAGGCTGGGGACAGGGGGCAAAGACACTGAAGCTTTCTTT.

The rearrangement links TRBV7-7 to TRBJ2-5; TRBD2 matches 7 bases. The CDR3 runs to 14 residues. Germline values: CDR1 SSHAT, CDR2 FNYEAQ (reference sequence). Losses at the gene ends were 5 bases for V and 7 bases for J; bases not matched to a gene: 10. CDR3 sequence reads: CASSPTSSRGTQYF. The CDR3 bases are TGTGCCAGCAGCCCGACTAGCTCACGGGGGACCCAGTACTTC.

The chain carries TRBV5-8 and TRBJ1-6; D unresolved. V lost 4 bases to trimming and J lost 5 bases, with 25 bases between them. CDR3 length: 19 amino acids. The germline gives CDR1 SGHTS, CDR2 YDEGEE. The CDR3 protein is CASSLGWRRMGSNNSPLHF. The CDR3 bases are TGTGCCAGCAGCCTGGGGTGGAGGCGAATGGGGTCGAATAATTCACCCCTCCACTTT.

The chain carries TRBV10-2 and TRBJ2-7; no definite D call. This CDR3 has 13 residues. Germline-derived CDR1 and CDR2 are WSHSY and SAAADI. With 4 bases removed from V and 4 bases from J, the gap between germline ends came to 11 bases. The CDR3 sequence: CASSVGNPYEQYF. CDR3 DNA: TGCGCCAGCAGTGTGGGAAACCCATACGAGCAGTACTTC.

Only one count was recorded for this clone. The rearrangement joins TRBV5-4 to TRBJ1-2; D is perhaps TRBD1 (6 bases). V was cut by 2 bases and J by 7 bases, with 12 bases left in between. Germline loops: CDR1 SGHNT, CDR2 YYREEE (reference sequence). The CDR3 extends over 13 amino acids. The CDR3 nucleotides read TGTGCCAGCAGCTTTCTGGGGGGCGGTGGCTACACCTTC. Protein sequence: CASSFLGGGGYTF.

The chain is built from TRBV5-1 and TRBJ1-2; D gene uncertain. V was pared by 0 bases and J by 6 bases, with 9 bases between. Germline V gene data show CDR1 as SGHRS and CDR2 as YFSETQ. This CDR3 spans 13 amino acids. Here the CDR3 reads CASSLAAGDGYTF. The DNA for the CDR3 is TGCGCCAGCAGCTTGGCCGCGGGCGATGGCTACACCTTC.

This clone has only a few counts. The V and J genes are TRBV6-6 and TRBJ1-5; a possible D gene is TRBD1 (5 bases). CDR3 size: 15 residues. Trimming pared 6 bases from V and 4 bases from J, leaving 16 bases between. In germline, CDR1 is MNHNY, CDR2 SVGAGI (reference sequence). In nucleotides, the CDR3 is TGTGCCAGCAGCCCAGATCCGGGACTAAATCAGCCCCAGCATTTT. The encoded protein is CASSPDPGLNQPQHF.